Below, one T cell receptor beta chain is given with its context. The authors loaded approximately 220 ng DNA, 30,000 to 35,000 T cell genomes, into sorted-subset replicate PCRs. The table came from immunoSEQ multiplex PCR; TCRdb's copy has only in-frame clones and leaves some out. The sample shows 1.6 million or so clones, approximately 98.5% of them seen only once. Only Caucasian adults living in Nashville, Tennessee made up the donor group. Investigators divided CD4+ cells into CD45RA+ naive and CD45RA-negative memory subsets. This record belongs to a study of shared clonotypes between healthy human individuals. About the research overall: Three CD4 naive, three CD4 memory, two CD8 naive and one CD8 memory plate were used per donor.

The TCR was taken from a man aged 25 to 40 in good health. Material: naive CD4+ T cells sorted from blood. Subset of the sample: CD45RA+ positively selected.

The CDR3 sequence is CASSFGLDTYEQYF. In DNA form, the CDR3 reads TGTGCCAGCAGCTTCGGACTAGACACCTACGAGCAGTACTTC. The chain employs TRBV7-9 and TRBJ2-7, with TRBD2 identical over 7 bases. Germline values: CDR1 SEHNR, CDR2 FQNEAQ (reference sequence). Unmatched junction bases numbered 4, after V lost 3 bases and J lost 2 bases. The CDR3 length is 14 residues. Full variable domain (outside the CDR3, taken from reference TRBV7-9 and TRBJ2-7): DTGVSQNPRHKITKRGQNVTFRCDPISEHNRLYWYRQTLGQGPEFLTYFQNEAQLEKSRLLSDRFSAERPKGSFSTLEIQRTEQGDSAMYLCASSFGLDTYEQYFGPGTRLTVT.